These 27 T cell receptor beta chains were all obtained from the same sample, sequenced in a study of CD8 T cells in ankylosing spondylitis. TCRdb used MiXCR to reprocess the 5' RACE reads, holding one entry per CDR3 protein. The sample consists of 380,000 or so distinct CDR3 sequences, approximately 20% of them appearing once. The sample comprised blood, either unsorted or a sorted T cell fraction (not recorded which). Receptor source: a male donor with ankylosing spondylitis or in good health (not recorded which).

This clonotype was counted only a few times. The rearrangement uses TRBV27 and TRBJ2-1; D remains unclear. The CDR3 consists of 14 residues. CDR1 is MNHEY, CDR2 SMNVEV, per germline (reference sequence). V gave up 8 bases and J gave up 5 bases, with 16 bases separating them. CDR3 amino acids: CASSPVVTNNEQFF. The CDR3 DNA reads as TGTGCCAGCTCCCCTGTGGTGACCAACAATGAGCAGTTCTTC.

This CDR3 reads CATASFTDTQYF. CDR3 DNA sequence: TGTGCCACCGCCAGTTTCACAGATACGCAGTATTTT. The chain carries TRBV24-1 and TRBJ2-3; no firm D call. Germline lookup yields CDR1 KGHDR and CDR2 SFDVKD. The CDR3 is made up of 12 amino acids. V was trimmed by 9 bases and J by 2 bases, leaving 8 bases between them.

The table lists this clonotype with a few counts. The chain uses TRBV25-1 and TRBJ2-1; the match to TRBD1 covers 10 bases. J gave up 6 bases and V 0 bases, and 2 bases lay outside the gene matches. Germline V gives CDR1 MGHDK, CDR2 SYGVNS. CDR3 size: 15 residues. Written as DNA, the CDR3 is TGTGCCAGCAGTGAATATCGGACAGGGGGCAATGAGCAGTTCTTC. Amino acid sequence: CASSEYRTGGNEQFF.

The chain is built from TRBV12-3 or TRBV12-4 and TRBJ2-3; 12 positions match TRBD1. V shed 10 bases and J 4 bases; nucleotides not matched to a gene: 9. This CDR3 region has 15 residues. The CDR3 sequence is CATNTGTGGADTQYF. In DNA form, the CDR3 reads TGTGCCACCAATACCGGGACAGGGGGCGCAGATACGCAGTATTTT.

CDR3 amino acids: CASSLGAGGEQYF. For the CDR3, the DNA is TGTGCCAGCAGCTTGGGCGCGGGGGGCGAGCAGTACTTC. The rearrangement joins TRBV7-2 to TRBJ2-7, with 8 nucleotides matching TRBD2. Germline V lookup: CDR1 SGHTA, CDR2 FQGNSA. With V trimmed by 3 bases and J by 6 bases, 4 bases remained unmatched. The CDR3 contains 13 residues.

This clonotype was seen only a few times. The chain couples TRBV11-2 to TRBJ2-5; 7 positions agree with TRBD1. The length of the CDR3 is 15 residues. J was trimmed by 2 bases and V by 5 bases; bases with no gene match: 8. The germline V gene has CDR1 SGHAT and CDR2 FQNNGV. CDR3 in amino acids: CASSRRDREQETQYF. Here the CDR3 DNA reads TGTGCCAGCAGCCGCCGCGACAGGGAACAAGAGACCCAGTACTTC. Drawing the rest from reference TRBV11-2 and TRBJ2-5, the complete variable domain is EAGVAQSPRYKIIEKRQSVAFWCNPISGHATLYWYQQILGQGPKLLIQFQNNGVVDDSQLPKDRFSAERLKGVDSTLKIQPAKLEDSAVYLCASSRRDREQETQYFGPGTRLLVL.

The genes are TRBV6-1 and TRBJ2-7; D is possibly TRBD1 (6 bases). Germline CDR1 and CDR2: MNHNS and SASEGT. The V end was cut by 7 bases, the J end by 6 bases, with 16 bases between. The CDR3 has 13 amino acids. In DNA form, the CDR3 reads TGTGCCAGCATCGCGCCGCCAGGGGCCGAGCAGTACTTC. This encodes CASIAPPGAEQYF.

The rearrangement joins TRBV27 to TRBJ1-5; 8 bases align to TRBD1. The trim removed 2 bases at V and 6 bases at J, leaving 3 bases unmatched. The germline gives CDR1 MNHEY, CDR2 SMNVEV (reference sequence). The CDR3 length is 14 residues. CDR3 in DNA: TGTGCCAGCAGTTTACAGGGGGCATTTCAGCCCCAGCATTTT. Amino acid sequence: CASSLQGAFQPQHF.

This clonotype was picked up a small number of times. The chain links TRBV20-1 to TRBJ2-2, with D hard to call. Germline V lookup: CDR1 DFQATT, CDR2 SNEGSKA (reference sequence). The length of the CDR3 is 14 residues. Trimming shortened V by 0 bases and J by 2 bases, and 7 bases separated the two germline ends. CDR3 bases: TGCAGTGCTAGAGATAGACGAAACACCGGGGAGCTGTTTTTT. Protein: CSARDRRNTGELFF.

The chain recombines TRBV5-1 with TRBJ2-1, with D perhaps matching TRBD1 or TRBD2 (5 bases each). The CDR3 runs 13 residues. Germline CDR1 reads SGHRS; CDR2 reads YFSETQ. V was pared by 4 bases and J by 10 bases, with 15 bases between. CDR3 region: CASSPGPPSEQFF. The DNA of the CDR3 is TGCGCCAGCAGCCCGGGACCGCCATCCGAGCAGTTCTTC.

The chain links TRBV5-1 to TRBJ2-1; D is undetermined. The germline gives CDR1 SGHRS, CDR2 YFSETQ. The CDR3 consists of 12 residues. The ends were cut back, 3 bases at V and 6 bases at J, with 7 bases in the middle. CDR3 bases: TGCGCCAGCAGCTCTGGGGTCAATGAGCAGTTCTTC. It codes for CASSSGVNEQFF. Variable domain in full (rest from reference TRBV5-1 and TRBJ2-1): KAGVTQTPRYLIKTRGQQVTLSCSPISGHRSVSWYQQTPGQGLQFLFEYFSETQRNKGNFPGRFSGRQFSNSRSEMNVSTLELGDSALYLCASSSGVNEQFFGPGTRLTVL.

In this sample, this clonotype turned up a few times. The J gene is TRBJ2-7, the V gene TRBV30; D possibly corresponds to TRBD1 (5 bases). CDR3 length: 12 amino acids. V was shortened by 7 bases and J by 0 bases, with 10 bases between the two germline ends. Germline CDR1 reads GTSNPN; CDR2 reads SVGIG (reference sequence). CDR3 region: CASTESSYEQYF. In DNA, the CDR3 is TGTGCCTCGACAGAGAGCTCCTACGAGCAGTACTTC. Filled out from reference TRBV30 and TRBJ2-7, the complete variable domain reads SQTIHQWPATLVQPVGSPLSLECTVEGTSNPNLYWYRQAAGRGLQLLFYSVGIGQISSEVPQNLSASRPQDRQFILSSKKLLLSDSGFYLCASTESSYEQYFGPGTRLTVT.

The chain combines TRBV7-9 with TRBJ2-1, with D possibly being TRBD1 (5 bases). V dropped 1 base and J dropped 4 bases, with 14 bases sitting between them. Germline V gene data show CDR1 as SEHNR and CDR2 as FQNEAQ (reference sequence). This CDR3 has 16 amino acids. The CDR3 DNA follows: TGTGCCAGCAGCTTAGGGCCAGGGTCGCCTTACAATGAGCAGTTCTTC. Amino acids: CASSLGPGSPYNEQFF.

About this clonotype: An end of the junction differs from the germline gene, which may be a read error. V usage is TRBV28 and J usage is TRBJ2-1; 8 bases line up with TRBD1. The CDR3 consists of 18 residues. CDR1 MDHEN and CDR2 SYDVKM come from the germline V gene. The CDR3 region has the DNA TGTGCCATCAGTTTAGGGGACAGGAATGTTCTGTTTATGAATGAGCAGTTCTTC. Encoded protein: CAISLGDRNVLFMNEQFF.

This clonotype was seen a handful of times. The genes are TRBV6-5 and TRBJ1-1, with D possibly being TRBD1 (5 bases). The CDR3 is 13 amino acids. V was cut by 0 bases and J by 8 bases, with 10 bases left in between. Germline loops: CDR1 MNHEY, CDR2 SVGAGI. CDR3 DNA sequence: TGTGCCAGCAGTTACTCGAGGGGTCTAGAAGCTTTCTTT. It translates to CASSYSRGLEAFF.

This clonotype occurred many times. This sequence joins TRBV12-3 or TRBV12-4 and TRBJ2-2; D possibly corresponds to TRBD2 (5 bases). This CDR3 has 15 amino acids. Trimming removed 1 base from V and 3 bases from J, with 9 bases in between. CDR3: CASSLGGSDTGELFF. CDR3 coding DNA: TGTGCCAGCAGTTTAGGAGGGTCCGACACCGGGGAGCTGTTTTTT.

CDR3: CASSRGSNNSPLHF. CDR3 DNA: TGTGCCAGTTCCCGGGGCTCGAATAATTCACCCCTCCACTTT. The chain uses TRBV7-9 and TRBJ1-6; tentative D call: TRBD1 (5 bases). The CDR3 extends over 14 amino acids. Trimming took 9 bases from V and 5 from J, leaving 14 bases between them. Germline CDR1 is SEHNR and CDR2 is FQNEAQ (reference sequence).

The rearrangement uses TRBV6-1 and TRBJ1-5, with no clear D. The CDR3 spans 15 residues. Germline CDR1 and CDR2: MNHNS and SASEGT. The V and J ends lost 6 bases and 2 bases respectively, with 14 bases between them. The CDR3 DNA follows: TGTGCCAGCAGGCGGAGCGAGATCCGCAATCAGCCCCAGCATTTT. Protein sequence: CASRRSEIRNQPQHF.

The CDR3 protein is CASSPRWEGHPRTGPNEQYF. The CDR3 nucleotides read TGTGCCAGCTCACCACGGTGGGAGGGCCACCCCCGGACCGGTCCGAACGAGCAGTACTTC. V and J are TRBV18 and TRBJ2-7; TRBD2 agrees at 7 bases. The CDR3 extends over 20 amino acids. With V trimmed by 1 base and J by 5 bases, 23 bases remained unmatched. Germline lookup yields CDR1 KGHSH and CDR2 LQKENI.

The chain links TRBV7-9 to TRBJ2-5, with 8 bases aligning to TRBD1. This CDR3 spans 15 amino acids. The germline CDR1 and CDR2 sequences are SEHNR and FQNEAQ (reference sequence). Unmatched junction bases numbered 8, after V lost 6 bases and J lost 2 bases. In DNA form, the CDR3 reads TGTGCCAGCAGGTTCGGACAGGGCCTACAAGAGACCCAGTACTTC. As protein: CASRFGQGLQETQYF. The complete variable domain, with remaining parts taken from reference TRBV7-9 and TRBJ2-5, reads DTGVSQNPRHKITKRGQNVTFRCDPISEHNRLYWYRQTLGQGPEFLTYFQNEAQLEKSRLLSDRFSAERPKGSFSTLEIQRTEQGDSAMYLCASRFGQGLQETQYFGPGTRLLVL.

The chain uses TRBV4-1 and TRBJ2-2; 15 bases are a match to TRBD2. Germline V gives CDR1 MGHRA, CDR2 YSYEKL. This CDR3 has 19 amino acids. Trimming at V came to 1 base and at J to 7 bases, leaving 10 bases not matched to a gene. CDR3 region: CASSQAPGLAGGYGGELFF. The CDR3 DNA reads as TGCGCCAGCAGCCAAGCACCGGGACTAGCGGGGGGATATGGCGGGGAGCTGTTTTTT.

This clonotype came up a few times. The chain recombines TRBV6-1 with TRBJ2-7, with D possibly being TRBD1 (5 bases). CDR1 and CDR2 (germline): MNHNS, SASEGT. V lost 5 bases, J lost 4 bases, and 18 bases lay in between. This CDR3 region has 15 residues. CDR3 loop: CASSLPQGWEYEQYF. Here the CDR3 DNA reads TGTGCCAGCAGTCTTCCCCAGGGTTGGGAATACGAGCAGTACTTC.

This clonotype was observed a handful of times. This chain connects TRBV3-1 to TRBJ2-2, with TRBD1 matching over 7 bases. This CDR3 is 16 amino acids long. V gave up 2 bases and J gave up 7 bases; unmatched junction bases: 10. Per germline, CDR1 LGHDT and CDR2 YNNKEL (reference sequence). CDR3 DNA sequence: TGTGCCAGCAGCCAACTCCGAGGGGGCCCCGGCGGGGAGCTGTTTTTT. Its protein is CASSQLRGGPGGELFF.

Turning to this clonotype: A read error may produce the germline difference seen at one junction end. The chain has TRBV12-3 or TRBV12-4 and TRBJ2-7; D gene ambiguous. The CDR3 contains 14 residues. CDR3 residues: CASSFGPPPTNGDF. Here the CDR3 DNA reads TGTGCCAGCAGTTTTGGCCCCCCACCGACCAATGGGGACTTC.

This clonotype has only a few counts. The chain recombines TRBV28 with TRBJ2-5, with 7 positions matching TRBD1. The CDR3 sequence is 15 residues long. From germline, CDR1 is MDHEN and CDR2 SYDVKM. The junction had 11 bases not matched to a gene; V was cut back by 5 bases and J by 5 bases. The DNA for the CDR3 is TGTGCCAGCAGTCAACGACAGGGTGTCTGGGAGACCCAGTACTTC. This gives the protein CASSQRQGVWETQYF. Full variable domain (remainder filled in from reference TRBV28 and TRBJ2-5): DVKVTQSSRYLVKRTGEKVFLECVQDMDHENMFWYRQDPGLGLRLIYFSYDVKMKEKGDIPEGYSVSREKKERFSLILESASTNQTSMYLCASSQRQGVWETQYFGPGTRLLVL.

This clonotype was observed a few times. The chain couples TRBV13 to TRBJ2-7; 7 bases match TRBD1. V shed 1 base and J 2 bases; nucleotides not matched to a gene: 5. CDR3 length: 15 amino acids. Germline V lookup: CDR1 PRHDT, CDR2 FYEKMQ (reference sequence). CDR3 amino acids: CASSLVQGPTYEQYF. CDR3 bases: TGTGCCAGCAGCTTAGTACAGGGGCCAACCTACGAGCAGTACTTC.

V is TRBV4-2 and J is TRBJ2-6; the D gene is possibly TRBD2 (5 bases). Trimming cost V 4 bases and J 2 bases, with 12 bases left between them. This CDR3 has 16 residues. Germline V gene lookup returns CDR1 LGHNA and CDR2 YNFKEQ. The CDR3 sequence is CASSLEGAAGANVLTF. For the CDR3, the DNA is TGTGCCAGCAGCCTAGAAGGAGCGGCTGGGGCCAACGTCCTGACTTTC.